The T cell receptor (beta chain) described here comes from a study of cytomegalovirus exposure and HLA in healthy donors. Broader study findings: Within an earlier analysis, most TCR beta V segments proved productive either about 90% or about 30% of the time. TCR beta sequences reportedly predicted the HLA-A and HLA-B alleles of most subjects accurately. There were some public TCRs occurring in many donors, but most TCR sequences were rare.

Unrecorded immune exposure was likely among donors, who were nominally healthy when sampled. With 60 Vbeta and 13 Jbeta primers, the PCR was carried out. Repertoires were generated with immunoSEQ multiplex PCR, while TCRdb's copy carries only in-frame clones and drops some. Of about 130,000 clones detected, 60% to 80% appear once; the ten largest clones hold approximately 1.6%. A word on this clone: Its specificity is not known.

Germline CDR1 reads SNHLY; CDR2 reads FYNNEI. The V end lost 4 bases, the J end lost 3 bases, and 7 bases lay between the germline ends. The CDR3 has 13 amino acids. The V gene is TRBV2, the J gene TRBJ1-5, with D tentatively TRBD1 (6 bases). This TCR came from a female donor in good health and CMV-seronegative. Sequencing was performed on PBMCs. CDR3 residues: CASSGQVNQPQHF. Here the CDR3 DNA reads TGTGCCAGCAGTGGACAGGTCAATCAGCCCCAGCATTTT. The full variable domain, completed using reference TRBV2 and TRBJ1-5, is EPEVTQTPSHQVTQMGQEVILRCVPISNHLYFYWYRQILGQKVEFLVSFYNNEISEKSEIFDDQFSVERPDGSNFTLKIRSTKLEDSAMYFCASSGQVNQPQHFGDGTRLSIL.